This T cell receptor (beta chain) derives from a study of blood T cell repertoires in COVID-19. The CDR3 consists of 14 residues. The germline V gene encodes CDR1 SGHRS and CDR2 YFSETQ. J was trimmed by 8 bases and V by 0 bases; bases with no gene match: 6. The data were produced by immunoSEQ multiplex PCR, yet TCRdb's version contains in-frame clones alone and is incomplete. The sample lists over 35,000 clones, roughly nine tenths occurring once. Specimen: peripheral blood. This chain uses TRBV5-1 with TRBJ2-3; 7 nucleotides agree with TRBD2. The receptor comes from a man between 65 and 85 years old with active COVID-19. CDR3 region: CASSLEAGAGTQYF. CDR3 nucleotides: TGCGCCAGCAGCTTGGAGGCGGGAGCCGGTACGCAGTATTTT.